This T cell receptor (beta chain) comes out of a study of T cell responses to AZD1222 COVID-19 vaccine. Study-level points and caveats: There were repertoire samples only from the period after the peak T cell response. Two AZD1222 administrations were followed by greater Spike-specific TCR breadth and depth.

Profiling relied on immunoSEQ multiplex PCR, and the TCRdb table lists in-frame clones only, not all of them. Among tens of thousands of clones listed, 80% to 90% were seen once. Details on this clone: The antigen is not known.

The CDR3 is 15 residues long. Germline CDR1 MNHEY, CDR2 SMNVEV (reference sequence). The V gene lost 4 bases and the J gene lost 0 bases, with 12 bases spanning the gap. The sample in question was peripheral blood, obtained 28 days after the second AZD1222 dose. This clonotype was sampled from an adult who received the AZD1222 COVID-19 vaccine. The J gene is TRBJ2-5, the V gene TRBV27; TRBD2 might be the D (6 bases). The CDR3 DNA reads as TGTGCCAGCAGTTCGAGGTGGACTAACCAAGAGACCCAGTACTTC. Translating it yields CASSSRWTNQETQYF.